This T cell receptor beta chain came from a study of blood T cell repertoires in COVID-19. Clones were read by immunoSEQ multiplex PCR, and TCRdb kept only the in-frame ones, dropping some. The table records around 60,000 clones, about 84% of them present only once. The sequenced sample consisted of peripheral blood. The clonotype comes from a man aged 55 to 70 with acute or convalescent COVID-19.

This CDR3 is CASSSGQGYDVEQYF. The CDR3 nucleotides are TGTGCCAGTAGTTCCGGACAGGGTTATGATGTCGAGCAGTACTTC. The chain joins TRBV19 to TRBJ2-7, with 8 bases lining up with TRBD1. CDR1 and CDR2 from the germline V gene are LNHDA and SQIVND (reference sequence). This CDR3 contains 15 residues. V dropped 5 bases and J dropped 6; count of bases not matched to a gene: 12.